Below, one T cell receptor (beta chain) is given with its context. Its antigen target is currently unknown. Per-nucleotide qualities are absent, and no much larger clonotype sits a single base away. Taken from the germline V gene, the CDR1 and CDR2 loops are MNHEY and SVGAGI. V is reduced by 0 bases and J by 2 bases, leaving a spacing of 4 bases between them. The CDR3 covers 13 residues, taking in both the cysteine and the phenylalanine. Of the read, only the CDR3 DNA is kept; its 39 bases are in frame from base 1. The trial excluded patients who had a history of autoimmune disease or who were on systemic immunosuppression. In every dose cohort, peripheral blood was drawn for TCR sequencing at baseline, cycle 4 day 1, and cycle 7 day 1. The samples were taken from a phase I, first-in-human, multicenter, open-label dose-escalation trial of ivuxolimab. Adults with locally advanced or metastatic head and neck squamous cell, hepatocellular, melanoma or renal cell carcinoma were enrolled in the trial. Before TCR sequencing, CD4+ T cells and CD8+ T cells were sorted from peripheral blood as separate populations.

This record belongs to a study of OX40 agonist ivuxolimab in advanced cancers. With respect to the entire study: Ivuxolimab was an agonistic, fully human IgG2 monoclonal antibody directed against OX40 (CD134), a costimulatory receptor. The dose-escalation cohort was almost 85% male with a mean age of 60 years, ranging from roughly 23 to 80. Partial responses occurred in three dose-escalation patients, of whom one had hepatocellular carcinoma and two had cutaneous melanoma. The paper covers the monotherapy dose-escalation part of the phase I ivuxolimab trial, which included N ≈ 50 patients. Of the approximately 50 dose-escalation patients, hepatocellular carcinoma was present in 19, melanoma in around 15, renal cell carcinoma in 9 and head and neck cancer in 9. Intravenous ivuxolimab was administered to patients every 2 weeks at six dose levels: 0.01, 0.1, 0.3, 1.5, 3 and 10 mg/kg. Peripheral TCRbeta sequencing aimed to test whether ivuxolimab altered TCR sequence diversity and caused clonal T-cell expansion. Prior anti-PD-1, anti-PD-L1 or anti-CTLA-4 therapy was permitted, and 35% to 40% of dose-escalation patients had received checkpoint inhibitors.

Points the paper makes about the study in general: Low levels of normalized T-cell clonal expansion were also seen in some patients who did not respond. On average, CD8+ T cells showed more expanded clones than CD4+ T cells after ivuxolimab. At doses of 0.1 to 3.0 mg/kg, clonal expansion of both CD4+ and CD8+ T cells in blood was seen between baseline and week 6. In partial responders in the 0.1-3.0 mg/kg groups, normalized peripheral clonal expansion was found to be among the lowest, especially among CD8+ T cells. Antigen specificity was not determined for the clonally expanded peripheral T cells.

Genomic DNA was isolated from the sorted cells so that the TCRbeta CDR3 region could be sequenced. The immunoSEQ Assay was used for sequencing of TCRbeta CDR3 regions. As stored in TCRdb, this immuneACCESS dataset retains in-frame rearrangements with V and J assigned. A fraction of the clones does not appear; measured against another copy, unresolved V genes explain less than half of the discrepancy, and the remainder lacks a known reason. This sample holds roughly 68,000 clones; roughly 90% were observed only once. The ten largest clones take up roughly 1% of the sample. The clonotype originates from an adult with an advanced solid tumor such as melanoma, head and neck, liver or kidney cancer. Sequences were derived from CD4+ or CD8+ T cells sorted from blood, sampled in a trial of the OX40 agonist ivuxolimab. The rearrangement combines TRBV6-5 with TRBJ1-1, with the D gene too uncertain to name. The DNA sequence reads TGTGCCAGCAGTTACTCGAGTAACACTGAAGCTTTCTTT. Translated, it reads CASSYSSNTEAFF.